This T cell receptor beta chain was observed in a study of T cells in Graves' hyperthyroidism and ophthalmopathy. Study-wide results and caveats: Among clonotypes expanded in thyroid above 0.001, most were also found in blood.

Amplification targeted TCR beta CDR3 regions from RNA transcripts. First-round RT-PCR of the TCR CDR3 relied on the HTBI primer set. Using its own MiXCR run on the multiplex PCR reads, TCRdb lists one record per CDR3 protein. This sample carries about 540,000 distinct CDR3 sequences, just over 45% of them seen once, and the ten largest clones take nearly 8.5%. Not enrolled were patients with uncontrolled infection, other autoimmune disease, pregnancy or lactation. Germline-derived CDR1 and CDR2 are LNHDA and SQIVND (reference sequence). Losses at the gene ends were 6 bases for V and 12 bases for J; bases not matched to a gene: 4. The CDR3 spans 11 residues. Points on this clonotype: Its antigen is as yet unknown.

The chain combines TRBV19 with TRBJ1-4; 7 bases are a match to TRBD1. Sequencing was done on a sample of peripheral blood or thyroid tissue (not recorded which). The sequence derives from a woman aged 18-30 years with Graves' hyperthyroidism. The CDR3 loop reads CASRNGQELFF. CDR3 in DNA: TGTGCCAGTAGAAATGGACAGGAACTGTTTTTT.